Following are 9 T cell receptor beta chains from one sample sequenced in a study of cytomegalovirus exposure and HLA in healthy donors. PCR primers comprised 60 Vbeta and 13 Jbeta primers. Some clones are missing from TCRdb's copy, which holds only in-frame ones; the method was immunoSEQ multiplex PCR. The sample lists roughly 160,000 clones, about four fifths occurring once. The sequenced sample was PBMCs. The source of these receptors is a man aged 25 to 40 in good health and CMV-seronegative.

This chain's CDR3 is CASSASGSYTGELFF. The DNA for the CDR3 is TGTGCCAGCAGCGCTAGCGGGAGTTACACCGGGGAGCTGTTTTTT. The rearrangement joins TRBV7-2 to TRBJ2-2; 10 positions match TRBD2. The CDR3 is made up of 15 amino acids. The V and J ends lost 5 bases and 3 bases, in that order; junction bases with no gene match: 3. From germline, CDR1 is SGHTA and CDR2 FQGNSA.

This clone occurred a few times. The chain couples TRBV7-9 to TRBJ2-7; tentatively, D is TRBD2 (6 bases). In germline, CDR1 is SEHNR, CDR2 FQNEAQ (reference sequence). The CDR3 spans 14 residues. V gave up 5 bases and J gave up 3 bases, with 14 bases separating them. CDR3: CASSQIGRNYEQYF. The CDR3 region has the DNA TGTGCCAGCAGCCAAATAGGGAGGAACTACGAGCAGTACTTC.

The CDR3 is CASSRGTSGQETQYF. The CDR3 coding sequence is TGCGCCAGCAGCAGAGGGACTAGCGGGCAAGAGACCCAGTACTTC. V gene TRBV5-1 combines with J gene TRBJ2-5; 12 positions match TRBD2. Germline trimming cut 4 bases from V and 2 bases from J; bases unmatched to any gene: 3. Germline V gives CDR1 SGHRS, CDR2 YFSETQ. The CDR3 sequence is 15 residues long.

This clone came up once. The V and J genes are TRBV2 and TRBJ2-5, with a tentative D call TRBD1 (6 bases). The V and J ends lost 4 bases and 5 bases respectively, with 11 bases between them. The CDR3 is 13 amino acids. Germline V gene sequence: CDR1 SNHLY, CDR2 FYNNEI. CDR3 in DNA: TGTGCCAGCAGTGGTCGACAGGTTGAGACCCAGTACTTC. This translates into CASSGRQVETQYF.

V gene TRBV28 combines with J gene TRBJ1-3, with TRBD1 as a possible D gene (6 bases). The germline CDR1 and CDR2 sequences are MDHEN and SYDVKM. This CDR3 is built from 15 residues. With 4 bases removed from V and 0 bases from J, the gap between germline ends came to 10 bases. The CDR3 sequence: CASSSGVPSGNTIYF. For the CDR3, the DNA is TGTGCCAGCAGTTCAGGGGTTCCCTCTGGAAACACCATATATTTT.

The chain couples TRBV11-3 to TRBJ2-7; the D gene is possibly TRBD2 (6 bases). V was pared by 0 bases and J by 6 bases, with 15 bases between. The CDR3 is 15 residues long. CDR1 is SGHNT, CDR2 YENEEA, per germline. In nucleotides, the CDR3 is TGTGCCAGCAGCTTAGATGGGGGGTTCGGTCGCGAGCAGTACTTC. Protein: CASSLDGGFGREQYF.

The chain carries TRBV10-3 and TRBJ2-7; 10 bases are a match to TRBD1. Losses at the gene ends were 4 bases for V and 7 bases for J; bases not matched to a gene: 10. There are 15 residues in the CDR3. Germline V lookup: CDR1 ENHRY, CDR2 SYGVKD. In DNA form, the CDR3 reads TGTGCCATCAGTGGGACCGGGACAGGGGCCCTGGAGCAGTACTTC. This sequence encodes CAISGTGTGALEQYF.

The rearrangement uses TRBV7-9 and TRBJ1-1, with a weak D call TRBD1 (6 bases). Per the germline V gene, CDR1 is SEHNR and CDR2 is FQNEAQ (reference sequence). V was pared by 0 bases and J by 1 base, with 21 bases between. This CDR3 has 19 amino acids. Written as DNA, the CDR3 is TGTGCCAGCAGCTTAGCCGGCGGGGGCAACTTCCCTAAGAACACTGAAGCTTTCTTT. Its translation is CASSLAGGGNFPKNTEAFF.

The chain carries TRBV5-4 and TRBJ2-1, with D possibly TRBD2 on 5 matching bases. V was trimmed by 1 base and J by 5 bases, leaving 10 bases between them. This CDR3 has 14 amino acids. Germline V gene lookup returns CDR1 SGHNT and CDR2 YYREEE (reference sequence). The CDR3 sequence: CASSLQAGNNEQFF. Here the CDR3 DNA reads TGTGCCAGCAGCTTGCAAGCCGGGAACAATGAGCAGTTCTTC.